Each of the 9 T cell receptor beta chains below was sequenced from the same sample in a study of neurological immune-mediated disorders. TCRdb used MiXCR to reprocess the 5' RACE reads, holding one entry per CDR3 protein. The sample includes 15,000 to 20,000 distinct CDR3 sequences, approximately 8% of them seen just once. The specimen was CD8+ T cells from blood. Source of these receptors: a woman in her twenties or thirties with HTLV-1-associated myelopathy (HAM/TSP).

This clonotype has ten or more counts. J is TRBJ2-3 and V is TRBV6-7; D is unresolved. TRBV6-7 is an ORF for which the function is uncertain. The CDR3 has 13 residues. Trimming shortened V by 8 bases and J by 3 bases, and 12 bases separated the two germline ends. CDR3 amino acids: CASPEWVTDTQYF. Written as DNA, the CDR3 is TGTGCCAGCCCGGAGTGGGTTACAGATACGCAGTATTTT.

This clonotype was seen repeatedly, ten times or more. This rearrangement joins TRBV2 to TRBJ2-3; 7 bases are a match to TRBD1. Germline CDR1 is SNHLY and CDR2 is FYNNEI. The CDR3 sequence is 16 residues long. V shed 1 base and J 3 bases; nucleotides not matched to a gene: 7. The CDR3 nucleotides read TGTGCCAGCAGTGAAGGACAGGGATTACATACAGATACGCAGTATTTT. Its translation is CASSEGQGLHTDTQYF.

The V call is TRBV12-3 or TRBV12-4, the J call TRBJ1-5; tentatively, D is TRBD1 (6 bases). CDR3 length: 17 residues. The germline V and J ends were trimmed by 6 bases and 4 bases, with 22 bases remaining between them. DNA for the CDR3: TGTGCCAGCAGAACGAGCGGGGACAAGCATAGAAATCAGCCCCAGCATTTT. It codes for CASRTSGDKHRNQPQHF.

Many counts were recorded for this clonotype. This chain uses TRBV10-3 with TRBJ2-1; TRBD1 matches at 7 bases. The ends lost 0 bases at V and 0 bases at J; junction bases unmatched: 2. Germline-derived CDR1 and CDR2 are ENHRY and SYGVKD. This CDR3 has 16 amino acids. CDR3 bases: TGTGCCATCAGTGAGTCGGGGACAGTCTCCTACAATGAGCAGTTCTTC. Encoded protein: CAISESGTVSYNEQFF.

This clonotype was detected ten times or more. The J gene is TRBJ1-3, the V gene TRBV7-6, with D perhaps TRBD1 (5 bases). The V and J ends lost 5 bases and 0 bases respectively, with 14 bases between them. CDR3 length equals 16 residues. CDR1 and CDR2 (germline): SGHVS, FNYEAQ. The DNA for the CDR3 is TGTGCCAGCAGCATCCTCGCGGGGCCCTCTGGAAACACCATATATTTT. The encoded protein is CASSILAGPSGNTIYF.

Remarks on this clonotype: A single base separates this from a much larger clone, so it may be a read error. The V gene is TRBV29-1, the J gene TRBJ2-7, with D perhaps matching TRBD2 (6 bases). V lost 4 bases to trimming and J lost 4 bases, with 11 bases between them. This CDR3 is 12 amino acids long. Germline values: CDR1 SQVTM, CDR2 ANQGSEA. CDR3 nucleotide sequence: TGCAGCGTTGCGGAGGGGCGGTACGAGCAGTACTTC. This translates into CSVAEGRYEQYF.

This clonotype came up a few times. The genes are TRBV7-9 and TRBJ2-3; D not resolved. There are 12 residues in the CDR3. V was shortened by 5 bases and J by 8 bases, with 11 bases between the two germline ends. Germline assignment: CDR1 SEHNR and CDR2 FQNEAQ (reference sequence). The CDR3 DNA is TGTGCCAGCAGCCCAGAGACCCGTACGCAGTATTTT. As protein: CASSPETRTQYF.

The chain is built from TRBV10-3 and TRBJ2-3; 7 nucleotides match TRBD2. The V and J ends lost 8 bases and 0 bases, in that order; junction bases with no gene match: 8. CDR1 is ENHRY, CDR2 SYGVKD, per germline. CDR3 length equals 15 residues. The chain's CDR3 is CAISERGPSTDTQYF. The CDR3 bases are TGTGCCATCTCTGAGCGGGGCCCGAGCACAGATACGCAGTATTTT.

The rearrangement links TRBV4-1 to TRBJ1-2; D is unresolved. CDR3 size: 17 residues. Trimming took 0 bases from V and 5 from J, leaving 19 bases between them. Looked up from germline, CDR1 is MGHRA and CDR2 is YSYEKL. The CDR3, as DNA: TGCGCCAGCAGCCAAGATCGGGCACGGACGACTCAATATGGCTACACCTTC. Protein product: CASSQDRARTTQYGYTF.